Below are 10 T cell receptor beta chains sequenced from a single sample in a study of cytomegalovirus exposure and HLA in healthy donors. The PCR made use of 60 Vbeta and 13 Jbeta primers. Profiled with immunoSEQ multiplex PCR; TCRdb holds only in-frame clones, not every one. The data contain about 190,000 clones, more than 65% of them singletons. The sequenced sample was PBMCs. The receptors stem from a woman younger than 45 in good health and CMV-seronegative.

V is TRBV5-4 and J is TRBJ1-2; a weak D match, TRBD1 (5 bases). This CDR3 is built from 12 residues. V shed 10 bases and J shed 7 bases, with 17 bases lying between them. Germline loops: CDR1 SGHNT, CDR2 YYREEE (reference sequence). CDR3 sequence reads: CAYKLWGSGYTF. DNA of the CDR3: TGTGCCTACAAATTATGGGGCAGTGGCTACACCTTC.

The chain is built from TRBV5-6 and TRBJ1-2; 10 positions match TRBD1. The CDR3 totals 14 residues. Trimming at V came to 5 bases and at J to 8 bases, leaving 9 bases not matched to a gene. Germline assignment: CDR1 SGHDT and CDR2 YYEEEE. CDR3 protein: CASSWGQGLRGYTF. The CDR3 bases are TGTGCCAGCAGTTGGGGACAGGGGCTCAGGGGCTACACCTTC.

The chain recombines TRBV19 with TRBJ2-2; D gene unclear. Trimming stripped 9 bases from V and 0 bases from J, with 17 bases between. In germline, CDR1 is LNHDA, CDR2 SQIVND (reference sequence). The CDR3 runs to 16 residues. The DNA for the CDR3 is TGTGCCAGCCGTGCGGCGCCAGAATCGAACACCGGGGAGCTGTTTTTT. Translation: CASRAAPESNTGELFF.

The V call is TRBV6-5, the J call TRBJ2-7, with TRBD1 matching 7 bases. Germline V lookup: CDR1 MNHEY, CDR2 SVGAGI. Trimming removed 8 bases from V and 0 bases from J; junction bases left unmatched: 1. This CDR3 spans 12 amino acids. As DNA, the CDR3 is TGTGCCAGCCGGGACAGCTCCTACGAGCAGTACTTC. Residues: CASRDSSYEQYF.

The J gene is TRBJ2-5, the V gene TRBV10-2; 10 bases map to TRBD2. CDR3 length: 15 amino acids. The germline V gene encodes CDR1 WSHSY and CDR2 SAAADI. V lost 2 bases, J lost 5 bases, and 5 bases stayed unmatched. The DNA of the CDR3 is TGCGCCAGCAGTGAGCCGGGACTAGCGCTGGAGACCCAGTACTTC. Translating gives CASSEPGLALETQYF.

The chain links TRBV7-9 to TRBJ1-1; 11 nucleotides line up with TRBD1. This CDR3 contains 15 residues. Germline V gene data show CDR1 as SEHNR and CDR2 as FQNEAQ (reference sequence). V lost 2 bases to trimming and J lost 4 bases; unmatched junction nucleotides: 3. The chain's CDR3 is CASSLPGQGVTEAFF. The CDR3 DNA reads TGTGCCAGCAGCTTACCGGGACAGGGGGTCACTGAAGCTTTCTTT.

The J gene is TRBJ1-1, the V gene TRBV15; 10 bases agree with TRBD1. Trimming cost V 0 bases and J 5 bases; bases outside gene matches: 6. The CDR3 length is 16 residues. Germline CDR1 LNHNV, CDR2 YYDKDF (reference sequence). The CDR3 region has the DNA TGTGCCACCAGCAGAGAAGGGAGGACAGGGGGAACTGAAGCTTTCTTT. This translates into CATSREGRTGGTEAFF.

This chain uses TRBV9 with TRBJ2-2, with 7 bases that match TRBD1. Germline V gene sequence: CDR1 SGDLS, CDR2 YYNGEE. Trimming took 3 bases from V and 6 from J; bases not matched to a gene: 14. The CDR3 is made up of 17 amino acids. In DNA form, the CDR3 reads TGTGCCAGCAGCGCCTCGTATCGACAGGGAGTGTCCGGGGAGCTGTTTTTT. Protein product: CASSASYRQGVSGELFF.

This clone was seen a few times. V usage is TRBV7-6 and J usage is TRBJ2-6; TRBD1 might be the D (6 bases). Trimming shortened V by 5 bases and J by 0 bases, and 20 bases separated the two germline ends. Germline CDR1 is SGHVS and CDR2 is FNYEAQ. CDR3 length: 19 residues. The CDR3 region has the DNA TGTGCCAGCAGCCCTAATCACTTTCAGGGGAGCTCTGGGGCCAACGTCCTGACTTTC. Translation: CASSPNHFQGSSGANVLTF.

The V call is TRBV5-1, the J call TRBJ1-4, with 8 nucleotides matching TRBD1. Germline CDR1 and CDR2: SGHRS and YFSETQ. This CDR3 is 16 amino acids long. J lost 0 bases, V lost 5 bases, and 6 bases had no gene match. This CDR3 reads CASREGQVATNEKLFF. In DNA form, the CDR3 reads TGCGCCAGCAGGGAGGGACAGGTTGCAACTAATGAAAAACTGTTTTTT.